This T cell receptor (beta chain) is from a study of CD8 T cells in ankylosing spondylitis. Overall study results and limits: Seemingly distinctive of ankylosing spondylitis blood was a TCR beta motif formed by eight highly homologous variants. Disease-linked clones were reportedly significantly enriched in matched ankylosing spondylitis synovial fluid. Disease-linked clones had a CD8+ phenotype and relatively low frequency in peripheral blood. Reactive arthritis synovial fluid and blood previously showed some of these motif variants.

On this clonotype itself: Its antigen is unknown.

The CDR3 has 15 amino acids. Germline assignment: CDR1 SNHLY and CDR2 FYNNEI. The junction had 6 bases not matched to a gene; V was cut back by 5 bases and J by 5 bases. Quantitative 5'-RACE was performed with molecular barcodes, and it yielded the TCR beta libraries. TCRdb independently ran MiXCR on the 5' RACE reads; one entry per CDR3 protein. This table has fewer than 500,000 distinct CDR3 sequences, 20% to 25% appearing once. The sample comprised blood, either unsorted or a sorted T cell fraction (not recorded which). The rearrangement links TRBV2 to TRBJ2-5, with 12 bases matching TRBD1. This TCR was recovered from a male donor with ankylosing spondylitis. Here the CDR3 reads CASSPGQGAFETQYF. The CDR3, as DNA: TGTGCCAGCAGTCCGGGACAGGGGGCTTTTGAGACCCAGTACTTC.